The source of this TCR beta chain is a study of CD8 T cells in Susac syndrome (dated by TCRdb to between 2018 and 2021). Looking at the study overall: The study used repertoire sequencing to test whether antigen drove CD8+ T cell activation and differentiation in Susac syndrome.

The CDR3 starts with the cysteine, ends with the phenylalanine, and has 15 residues. Solely the CDR3 DNA is kept, with 45 bases framed from the first base. V is cut by 5 bases and J by 4 bases, and the space between the germline ends is 17 bases. The germline V gene encodes CDR1 SEHNR and CDR2 FQNEAQ (reference sequence). Here is what the overall study found, with its caveats: The TCR sequencing and HLA analysis was acknowledged to have included a relatively small number of individuals.

RNA was extracted using the RNeasy kit, and roughly 0.45 to 1 ug of the RNA was reverse transcribed with random hexamers. The immunoSEQ multiplex PCR assay, covering 54 Vbeta and 13 Jbeta segments, was used to amplify TCR beta CDR3 regions. PCR amplification bias was corrected by using a synthetic template baseline for primer optimization and computational correction. On the study's bioinformatics: Reads were assigned to V, D and J genes according to IMGT and analyzed in immunoSEQ Analyzer, with only productive sequences retained. To calculate clonality, Shannon entropy was normalized by log2 of the number of productive unique sequences and then subtracted from one. For each patient and control, public and private clones were evaluated within the 100 most prevalent clones. Clones were defined as Susac-specific if absent from the healthy and MS cohorts, from 900 to 1,200 published viral clones and from other ImmuneACCESS disease sequences. Using fastp trimming at Q25 and MiXCR clonotype assembly, TCRdb reanalyzed the public sequencing data and kept in-frame beta chains. All rows with the same CDR3 protein become a single entry with the most common DNA and genes. The V and J calls and clone size come from TCRdb's table, not from the authors' own analysis. For this sample there are over 300,000 distinct CDR3 sequences; about 91% appear just once. The ten largest clones capture around 0.07% of the sample.

To note about this clonotype: This clone's antigen is unknown. Nothing much larger sits one base from this clone, and base qualities are not available.

Peripheral blood CD8+ and CD4+ T cells from healthy donors, Susac syndrome patients and multiple sclerosis patients were profiled by high-throughput TCR beta sequencing. The multiple sclerosis controls were treatment-naive patients whose relapsing-remitting disease, either stable or active, fulfilled the revised McDonald criteria. CD8+ TEMRA cells were enriched by FACS, while bulk CD8+ and CD4+ T cells were purified by magnetic negative isolation. Blood was collected in EDTA tubes and processed within 24 hours, with PBMCs isolated through density gradient centrifugation. PBMCs intended for TCR sequencing were cryopreserved in liquid nitrogen and thawed later in a water bath at 37 degrees C. A purity of at least 90% was achieved for sorted or isolated CD4+, CD8+ and CD8+ TEMRA cells.

In this chain, TRBV7-9 is recombined with TRBJ1-1, with TRBD1 as a weak D call on 6 bases. The receptor's source is a human donor with multiple sclerosis. The sample was CD4+ T cells from PBMCs. The nucleotides are TGTGCCAGCAGCCGGGGGGGCACTGGGGGCACTGAAGCTTTCTTT. This encodes CASSRGGTGGTEAFF.